This TCR beta chain emerged from a study of blood T cell repertoires in COVID-19. Study-wide background: Spain, Italy and the United States supplied samples that represented acute and convalescent COVID-19.

Germline lookup yields CDR1 SGDLS and CDR2 YYNGEE. The CDR3 consists of 14 residues. The V end was cut by 0 bases, the J end by 6 bases, with 13 bases between. Original data processing: Cell counts per sample came from amplifying reference gene primers. The data were produced by immunoSEQ multiplex PCR, yet TCRdb's version contains in-frame clones alone and is incomplete. V and J calls plus clone size are reproduced from that table; the DNA served to infer D and trimming. There are roughly 350,000 clones in the sample; 70% to 90% occur only once, and under 4.5% lies in the top ten. The sequencing sample was made of peripheral blood. The rearrangement uses TRBV9 and TRBJ2-7; TRBD2 might be the D (6 bases). This clonotype originated in a woman aged 50 to 65 with active or convalescent COVID-19. The CDR3 loop reads CASSVGELAGEQYF. As DNA, the CDR3 is TGTGCCAGCAGCGTAGGGGAACTAGCCGGCGAGCAGTACTTC. Looking up the rest from reference TRBV9 and TRBJ2-7 gives the full variable domain: DSGVTQTPKHLITATGQRVTLRCSPRSGDLSVYWYQQSLDQGLQFLIQYYNGEERAKGNILERFSAQQFPDLHSELNLSSLELGDSALYFCASSVGELAGEQYFGPGTRLTVT.